A selection of T cell receptor beta chains follows, all from one sample in a study of PD-1 blockade in classical Hodgkin lymphoma. The assay was immunoSEQ multiplex PCR, and TCRdb's table has in-frame clones only and misses some. Of about 76,000 clones in the sample, roughly nine tenths were seen once. Material: peripheral blood mononuclear cells (PBMCs), obtained at baseline. These receptors came from a human donor with classical Hodgkin lymphoma. Each CDR3 is given with its conserved first and last residue. A D gene is named only where the DNA matches it firmly. Size tells how often a clone was seen (once, few, many) or the class of an expanded clone, and some rows leave it out.

clone_size: .
cdr3_length: 16
d_call: TRBD1
j_call: TRBJ1-3
v_call: TRBV19
cdr3_aa: CASSSPRDSPGNTIYF
cdr3_nt: TGTGCCAGTAGTTCCCCCCGGGACAGCCCTGGAAACACCATATATTTT

clone_size: once
cdr3_length: 15
d_call: TRBD2
j_call: TRBJ2-1
v_call: TRBV7-2
cdr3_aa: CASSLTSGPYNEQFF
cdr3_nt: TGTGCCAGCAGCTTAACTAGCGGACCATACAATGAGCAGTTCTTC

clone_size: .
cdr3_length: 15
d_call: TRBD2
j_call: TRBJ2-7
v_call: TRBV7-2
cdr3_aa: CASSYRTSGPYEQYF
cdr3_nt: TGTGCCAGCAGCTATCGGACTAGCGGCCCCTACGAGCAGTACTTC

clone_size: once
cdr3_length: 16
d_call: TRBD2
j_call: TRBJ2-1
v_call: TRBV7-2
cdr3_aa: CASSLRGGRNYNEQFF
cdr3_nt: TGTGCCAGCAGCTTACGAGGCGGGAGGAACTACAATGAGCAGTTCTTC

clone_size: .
cdr3_length: 15
d_call: .
j_call: TRBJ2-1
v_call: TRBV12-5
cdr3_aa: CASGLGTGASNEQFF
cdr3_nt: TGTGCTAGTGGTTTGGGGACCGGGGCTTCCAATGAGCAGTTCTTC

clone_size: .
cdr3_length: 15
d_call: TRBD1
j_call: TRBJ1-2
v_call: TRBV6-5
cdr3_aa: CASRPGTGGFYGYTF
cdr3_nt: TGTGCCAGCAGGCCCGGGACAGGGGGCTTCTATGGCTACACCTTC

clone_size: .
cdr3_length: 16
d_call: TRBD2
j_call: TRBJ2-1
v_call: TRBV6-5
cdr3_aa: CASSYSGVAGTYEQFF
cdr3_nt: TGTGCCAGCAGTTACTCGGGGGTAGCGGGAACTTATGAGCAGTTCTTC

clone_size: .
cdr3_length: 15
d_call: .
j_call: TRBJ2-7
v_call: TRBV7-2
cdr3_aa: CASSFGAGFSYEQYF
cdr3_nt: TGTGCCAGCAGCTTTGGGGCAGGGTTCTCCTACGAGCAGTACTTC

clone_size: .
cdr3_length: 16
d_call: TRBD2
j_call: TRBJ2-1
v_call: TRBV15
cdr3_aa: CATSSQVAGARGEQFF
cdr3_nt: TGTGCCACCTCTTCTCAGGTAGCGGGGGCTCGGGGTGAGCAGTTCTTC

clone_size: .
cdr3_length: 13
d_call: .
j_call: TRBJ1-2
v_call: TRBV27
cdr3_aa: CASSPLNNYGYTF
cdr3_nt: TGTGCCAGCAGTCCGCTTAATAACTATGGCTACACCTTC

clone_size: .
cdr3_length: 14
d_call: .
j_call: TRBJ1-2
v_call: TRBV11-2
cdr3_aa: CASSLEGSGYGYTF
cdr3_nt: TGTGCCAGCAGCTTAGAAGGGAGCGGCTATGGCTACACCTTC

clone_size: .
cdr3_length: 17
d_call: .
j_call: TRBJ1-5
v_call: TRBV4-1
cdr3_aa: CASSPTPLGGRNQPQHF
cdr3_nt: TGCGCCAGCAGCCCAACCCCGTTGGGAGGGCGGAATCAGCCCCAGCATTTT

clone_size: .
cdr3_length: 13
d_call: TRBD1
j_call: TRBJ1-4
v_call: TRBV5-1
cdr3_aa: CASTDRGSGKLFF
cdr3_nt: TGCGCCAGCACAGACAGGGGCAGCGGAAAACTGTTTTTT

clone_size: .
cdr3_length: 12
d_call: .
j_call: TRBJ1-5
v_call: TRBV6-1
cdr3_aa: CASSGKSRPQHF
cdr3_nt: TGTGCCAGCAGCGGCAAATCGCGTCCCCAGCATTTT

clone_size: .
cdr3_length: 14
d_call: TRBD1
j_call: TRBJ2-7
v_call: TRBV5-6
cdr3_aa: CASSLLQGPYEQYF
cdr3_nt: TGTGCCAGCAGCTTGTTACAGGGGCCCTACGAGCAGTACTTC

clone_size: .
cdr3_length: 13
d_call: .
j_call: TRBJ2-2
v_call: TRBV19
cdr3_aa: CASSIVGAGELFF
cdr3_nt: TGTGCCAGTAGTATAGTGGGGGCCGGGGAGCTGTTTTTT

clone_size: .
cdr3_length: 14
d_call: .
j_call: TRBJ2-7
v_call: TRBV6-1
cdr3_aa: CATQGVPSLGEQYF
cdr3_nt: TGTGCCACTCAGGGTGTCCCCTCACTTGGCGAGCAGTACTTC

clone_size: .
cdr3_length: 14
d_call: .
j_call: TRBJ1-2
v_call: TRBV7-9
cdr3_aa: CASSLGGRHYGYTF
cdr3_nt: TGTGCCAGCAGCTTAGGGGGGCGGCACTATGGCTACACCTTC

clone_size: .
cdr3_length: 16
d_call: .
j_call: TRBJ2-2
v_call: TRBV4-3
cdr3_aa: CASSRNGRGATGELFF
cdr3_nt: TGCGCCAGCAGCCGGAACGGACGAGGAGCCACCGGGGAGCTGTTTTTT

clone_size: .
cdr3_length: 13
d_call: .
j_call: TRBJ2-7
v_call: TRBV5-6
cdr3_aa: CASSIGQRYEQYF
cdr3_nt: TGTGCCAGCAGCATCGGACAGCGCTACGAGCAGTACTTC

clone_size: .
cdr3_length: 15
d_call: TRBD1
j_call: TRBJ1-5
v_call: TRBV12-5
cdr3_aa: CASGLGDRESEPQHF
cdr3_nt: TGTGCTAGTGGTTTGGGGGACAGGGAATCAGAGCCCCAGCATTTT

clone_size: .
cdr3_length: 15
d_call: .
j_call: TRBJ1-6
v_call: TRBV4-3
cdr3_aa: CASSQGLIWNSPLHF
cdr3_nt: TGCGCCAGCAGCCAAGGTCTAATTTGGAATTCACCCCTCCACTTT

clone_size: .
cdr3_length: 15
d_call: .
j_call: TRBJ1-3
v_call: TRBV5-5
cdr3_aa: CASSLAALSGNTIYF
cdr3_nt: TGTGCCAGCAGCTTGGCTGCCCTCTCTGGAAACACCATATATTTT

clone_size: .
cdr3_length: 15
d_call: .
j_call: TRBJ2-2
v_call: TRBV6-5
cdr3_aa: CASTRRPTSTGELFF
cdr3_nt: TGTGCCAGCACCAGGCGTCCTACGAGCACCGGGGAGCTGTTTTTT

clone_size: .
cdr3_length: 12
d_call: .
j_call: TRBJ2-7
v_call: TRBV19
cdr3_aa: CASSIAGYEQYF
cdr3_nt: TGTGCCAGTAGTATAGCGGGTTACGAGCAGTACTTC

clone_size: .
cdr3_length: 15
d_call: TRBD2
j_call: TRBJ2-3
v_call: TRBV7-2
cdr3_aa: CASSVSGRGADTQYF
cdr3_nt: TGTGCCAGCAGCGTTAGCGGGAGAGGGGCAGATACGCAGTATTTT

clone_size: .
cdr3_length: 17
d_call: .
j_call: TRBJ1-2
v_call: TRBV4-2
cdr3_aa: CASSQIRPGGRDYGYTF
cdr3_nt: TGTGCCAGCAGCCAAATCCGACCCGGGGGGCGTGACTATGGCTACACCTTC